The text below deals with one T cell receptor (beta chain). The PCR was carried out with 60 Vbeta primers and 13 Jbeta primers. Repertoires were generated with immunoSEQ multiplex PCR, while TCRdb's copy carries only in-frame clones and drops some. The table has tens of thousands of clones, around 70% seen once. The data belong to a study of cytomegalovirus exposure and HLA in healthy donors. The sequenced material came from PBMCs. The receptor was derived from a woman between 40 and 55 years old in good health and CMV-seropositive.

The CDR3 spells CASRNQGEAFF. CDR3 nucleotide sequence: TGTGCCAGTAGGAACCAGGGGGAAGCTTTCTTT. J is TRBJ1-1 and V is TRBV19; the D gene is possibly TRBD1 (6 bases). The germline V gene has CDR1 LNHDA and CDR2 SQIVND (reference sequence). V was shortened by 6 bases and J by 8 bases, with 10 bases between the two germline ends. The CDR3 is 11 residues long.